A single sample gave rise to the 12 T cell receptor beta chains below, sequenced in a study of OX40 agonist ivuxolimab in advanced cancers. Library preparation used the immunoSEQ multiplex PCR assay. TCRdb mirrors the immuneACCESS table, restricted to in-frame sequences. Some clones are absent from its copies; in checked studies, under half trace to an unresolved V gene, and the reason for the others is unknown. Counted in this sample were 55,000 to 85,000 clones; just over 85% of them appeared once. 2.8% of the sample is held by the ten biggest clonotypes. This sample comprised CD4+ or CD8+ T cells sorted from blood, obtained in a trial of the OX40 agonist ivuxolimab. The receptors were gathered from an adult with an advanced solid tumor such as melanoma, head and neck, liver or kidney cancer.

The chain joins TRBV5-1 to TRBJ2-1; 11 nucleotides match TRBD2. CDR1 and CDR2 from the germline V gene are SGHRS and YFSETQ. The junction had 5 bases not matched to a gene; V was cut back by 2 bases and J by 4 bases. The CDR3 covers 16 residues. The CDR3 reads CASSFLAGGLYNEQFF. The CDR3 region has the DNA TGCGCCAGCAGCTTCTTAGCGGGGGGGCTTTACAATGAGCAGTTCTTC.

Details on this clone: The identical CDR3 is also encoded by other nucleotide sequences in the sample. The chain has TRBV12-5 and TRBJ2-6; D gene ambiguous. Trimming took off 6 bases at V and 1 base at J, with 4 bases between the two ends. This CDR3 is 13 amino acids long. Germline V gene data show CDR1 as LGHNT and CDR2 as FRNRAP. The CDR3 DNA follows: TGTGCTAGTGGGCCTTCTGGGGCCAACGTCCTGACTTTC. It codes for CASGPSGANVLTF.

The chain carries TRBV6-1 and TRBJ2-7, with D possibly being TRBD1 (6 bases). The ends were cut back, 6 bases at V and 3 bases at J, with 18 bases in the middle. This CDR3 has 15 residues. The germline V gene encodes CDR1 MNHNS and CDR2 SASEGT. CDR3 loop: CASRGETGQGYEQYF. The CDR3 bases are TGTGCCAGCAGGGGGGAAACGGGACAAGGCTACGAGCAGTACTTC.

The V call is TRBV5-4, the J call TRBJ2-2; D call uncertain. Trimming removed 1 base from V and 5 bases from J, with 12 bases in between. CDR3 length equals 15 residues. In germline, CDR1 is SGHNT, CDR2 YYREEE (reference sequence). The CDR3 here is CASSLSGRLTGELFF. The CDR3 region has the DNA TGTGCCAGCAGCTTGTCTGGCCGATTAACCGGGGAGCTGTTTTTT.

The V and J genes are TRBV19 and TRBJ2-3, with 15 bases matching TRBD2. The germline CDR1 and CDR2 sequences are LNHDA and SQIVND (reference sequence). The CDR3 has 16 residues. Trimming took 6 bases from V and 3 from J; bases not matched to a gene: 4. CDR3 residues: CASRGTSGGLTDTQYF. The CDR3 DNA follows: TGTGCCAGTAGAGGGACTAGCGGGGGGTTGACAGATACGCAGTATTTT.

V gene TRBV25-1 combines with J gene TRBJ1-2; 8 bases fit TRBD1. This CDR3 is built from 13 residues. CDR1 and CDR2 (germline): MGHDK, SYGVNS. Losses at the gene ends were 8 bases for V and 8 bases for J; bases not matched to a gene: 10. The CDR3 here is CASLWPGGGGYTF. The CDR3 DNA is TGTGCCAGCCTGTGGCCAGGGGGCGGGGGCTACACCTTC.

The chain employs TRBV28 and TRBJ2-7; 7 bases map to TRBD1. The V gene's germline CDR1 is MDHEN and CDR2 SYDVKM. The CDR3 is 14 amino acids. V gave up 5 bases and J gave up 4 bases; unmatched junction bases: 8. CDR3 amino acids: CASSPPGQKYEQYF. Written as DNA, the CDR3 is TGTGCCAGCAGTCCTCCGGGACAGAAATACGAGCAGTACTTC.

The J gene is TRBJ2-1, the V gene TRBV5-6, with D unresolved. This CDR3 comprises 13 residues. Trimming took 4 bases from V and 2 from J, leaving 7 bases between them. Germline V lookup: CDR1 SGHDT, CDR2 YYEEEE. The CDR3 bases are TGTGCCAGCAGCCACTATACCTACAATGAGCAGTTCTTC. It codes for CASSHYTYNEQFF.

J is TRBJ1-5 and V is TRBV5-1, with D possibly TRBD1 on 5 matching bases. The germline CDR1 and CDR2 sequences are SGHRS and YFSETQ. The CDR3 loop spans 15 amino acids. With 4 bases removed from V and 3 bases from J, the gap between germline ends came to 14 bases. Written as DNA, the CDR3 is TGCGCCAGCAGCCCCGGCAGGGATCCCAATCAGCCCCAGCATTTT. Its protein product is CASSPGRDPNQPQHF.

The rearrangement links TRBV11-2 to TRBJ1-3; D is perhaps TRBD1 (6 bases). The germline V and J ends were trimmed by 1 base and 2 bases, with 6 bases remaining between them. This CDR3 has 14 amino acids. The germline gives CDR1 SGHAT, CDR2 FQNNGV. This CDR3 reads CASSLGTAGNTIYF. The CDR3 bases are TGTGCCAGCAGCTTAGGGACAGCTGGAAACACCATATATTTT.

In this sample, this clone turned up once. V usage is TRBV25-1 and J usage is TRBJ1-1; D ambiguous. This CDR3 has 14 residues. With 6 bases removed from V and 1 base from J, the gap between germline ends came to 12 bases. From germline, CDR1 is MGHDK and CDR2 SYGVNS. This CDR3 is CASRKGYRNTEAFF. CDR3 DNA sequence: TGTGCCAGCAGGAAGGGTTACAGGAACACTGAAGCTTTCTTT.

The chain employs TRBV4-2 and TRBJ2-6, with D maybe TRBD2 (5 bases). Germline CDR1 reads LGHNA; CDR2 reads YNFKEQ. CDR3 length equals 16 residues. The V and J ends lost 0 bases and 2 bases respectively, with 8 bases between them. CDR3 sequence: CASSQDWRTGANVLTF. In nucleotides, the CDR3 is TGTGCCAGCAGCCAAGACTGGAGGACTGGGGCCAACGTCCTGACTTTC.